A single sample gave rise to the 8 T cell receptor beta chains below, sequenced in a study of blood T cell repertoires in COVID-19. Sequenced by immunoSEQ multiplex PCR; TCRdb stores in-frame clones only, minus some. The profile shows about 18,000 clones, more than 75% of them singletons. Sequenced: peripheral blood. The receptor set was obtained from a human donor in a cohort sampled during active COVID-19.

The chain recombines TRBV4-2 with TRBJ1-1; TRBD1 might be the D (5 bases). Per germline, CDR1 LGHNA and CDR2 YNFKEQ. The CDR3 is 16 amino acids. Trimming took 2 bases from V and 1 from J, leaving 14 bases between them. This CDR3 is CASSQQEGPGNTEAFF. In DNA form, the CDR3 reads TGTGCCAGCAGCCAACAGGAGGGGCCCGGGAACACTGAAGCTTTCTTT.

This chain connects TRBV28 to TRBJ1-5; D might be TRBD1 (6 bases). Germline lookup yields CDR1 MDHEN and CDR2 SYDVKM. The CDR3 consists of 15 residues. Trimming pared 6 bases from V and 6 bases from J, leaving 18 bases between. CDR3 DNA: TGTGCCAGCAGCCTCCCTTCAGGGGACGGTCAGCCCCAGCATTTT. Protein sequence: CASSLPSGDGQPQHF.

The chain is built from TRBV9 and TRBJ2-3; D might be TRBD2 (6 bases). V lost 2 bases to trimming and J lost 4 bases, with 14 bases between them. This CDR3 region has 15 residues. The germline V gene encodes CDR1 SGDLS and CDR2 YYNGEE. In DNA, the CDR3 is TGTGCCAGCAGCGTGACGCCTAGCGCAGCAGATACGCAGTATTTT. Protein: CASSVTPSAADTQYF.

The CDR3 loop is CASSSDPVGLAGTGELFF. DNA for the CDR3: TGTGCCAGCAGCTCAGATCCTGTTGGACTAGCGGGGACCGGGGAGCTGTTTTTT. The chain employs TRBV7-2 and TRBJ2-2; 12 bases match TRBD2. The V and J ends lost 4 bases and 5 bases, in that order; junction bases with no gene match: 11. Germline V gene sequence: CDR1 SGHTA, CDR2 FQGNSA. The length of the CDR3 is 18 residues.

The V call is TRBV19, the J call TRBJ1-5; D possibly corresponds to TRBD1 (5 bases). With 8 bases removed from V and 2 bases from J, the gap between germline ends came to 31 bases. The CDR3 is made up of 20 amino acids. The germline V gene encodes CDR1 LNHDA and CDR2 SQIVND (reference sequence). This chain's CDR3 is CASGAVQSQTGRTGNQPQHF. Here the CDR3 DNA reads TGTGCCAGTGGGGCAGTCCAGTCCCAAACGGGTCGTACCGGCAATCAGCCCCAGCATTTT. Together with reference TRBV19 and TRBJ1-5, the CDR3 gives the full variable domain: DGGITQSPKYLFRKEGQNVTLSCEQNLNHDAMYWYRQDPGQGLRLIYYSQIVNDFQKGDIAEGYSVSREKKESFPLTVTSAQKNPTAFYLCASGAVQSQTGRTGNQPQHFGDGTRLSIL.

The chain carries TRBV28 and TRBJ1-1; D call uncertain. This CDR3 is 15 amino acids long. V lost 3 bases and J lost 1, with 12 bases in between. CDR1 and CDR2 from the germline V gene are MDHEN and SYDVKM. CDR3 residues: CASSFSGSGNTEAFF. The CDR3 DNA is TGTGCCAGCAGTTTTTCGGGCAGCGGGAACACTGAAGCTTTCTTT.

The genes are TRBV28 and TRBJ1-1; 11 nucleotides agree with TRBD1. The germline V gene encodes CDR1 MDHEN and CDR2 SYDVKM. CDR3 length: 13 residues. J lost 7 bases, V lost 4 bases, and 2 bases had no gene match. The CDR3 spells CASSSGQGDEAFF. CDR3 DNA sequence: TGTGCCAGCAGTTCGGGACAGGGGGATGAAGCTTTCTTT.

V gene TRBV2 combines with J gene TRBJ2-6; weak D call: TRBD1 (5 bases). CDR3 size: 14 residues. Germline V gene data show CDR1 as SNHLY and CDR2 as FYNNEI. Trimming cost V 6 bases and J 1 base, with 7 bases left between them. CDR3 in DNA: TGTGCCAGCAGGCAGGGTTCTGGGGCCAACGTCCTGACTTTC. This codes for CASRQGSGANVLTF.